This is a list of T cell receptor beta chains from one sample in a study of blood T cells in healthy people across ages. TCRdb called the 5' RACE reads again in MiXCR, with one record for every CDR3 protein. The sample consists of hundreds of thousands of distinct CDR3 sequences, roughly 64% of them appearing once. Sequencing input: blood. The receptors originated from a man aged 30 to 39 in good health. Each CDR3 is given with its conserved first and last residue. D genes are given only for firm matches. A clone size is listed for some rows: how often the clone was seen (once, few, many), or a class if it is expanded.

CDR3nt: TGTGCCAGCAGCCCCGGGACAGGATCTGGTGGTGGAAAACTGTTTTTT
CDR3aa: CASSPGTGSGGGKLFF
abundance: few
d_gene: TRBD1
j_gene: TRBJ1-4
v_gene: TRBV12-3/TRBV12-4

CDR3nt: TGCAGTGTTCCGTGGGACAACTCCTACGAGCAGTACTTC
CDR3aa: CSVPWDNSYEQYF
abundance: -
d_gene: -
j_gene: TRBJ2-7
v_gene: TRBV20-1

CDR3nt: TGTGCCACCAGCAGAGGTTTACAAGAGACCCAGTACTTC
CDR3aa: CATSRGLQETQYF
abundance: -
d_gene: -
j_gene: TRBJ2-5
v_gene: TRBV15

CDR3nt: TGCGCCAGCAGCCAAGGAATAGCGGGGGCCCCCTACGAGCAGTACTTC
CDR3aa: CASSQGIAGAPYEQYF
abundance: -
d_gene: TRBD2
j_gene: TRBJ2-7
v_gene: TRBV4-3

CDR3nt: TGCAGTGCTGGCCGGACTAATAAAGGGGACGAGCAGTACTTC
CDR3aa: CSAGRTNKGDEQYF
abundance: -
d_gene: -
j_gene: TRBJ2-7
v_gene: TRBV20-1

CDR3nt: TGTGCCAGCAGTTTATCAGGGTGGAATTCACCCCTCCACTTT
CDR3aa: CASSLSGWNSPLHF
abundance: -
d_gene: -
j_gene: TRBJ1-6
v_gene: TRBV12-3/TRBV12-4

CDR3nt: TGTGCCAGCAGCCGACAGGGAATGAGCCATGGCTACACCTTC
CDR3aa: CASSRQGMSHGYTF
abundance: -
d_gene: TRBD1
j_gene: TRBJ1-2
v_gene: TRBV3-1

CDR3nt: TGCAGTGCTAGATCCCGGGGCCTCTACAATGAGCAGTTCTTC
CDR3aa: CSARSRGLYNEQFF
abundance: few
d_gene: -
j_gene: TRBJ2-1
v_gene: TRBV20-1

CDR3nt: TGTGCCAGCAGTTTTTCGGGGAGGCAGTTCTTC
CDR3aa: CASSFSGRQFF
abundance: -
d_gene: -
j_gene: TRBJ2-1
v_gene: TRBV28

CDR3nt: TGTGCCAGCAGTCCACAGACTCGAGACAGTCAGCCCCAGCATTTT
CDR3aa: CASSPQTRDSQPQHF
abundance: few
d_gene: -
j_gene: TRBJ1-5
v_gene: TRBV6-6

CDR3nt: TGTGCCAGCAGCAGGACAGTCTCCTACGAGCAGTACTTC
CDR3aa: CASSRTVSYEQYF
abundance: -
d_gene: -
j_gene: TRBJ2-7
v_gene: TRBV6-5

CDR3nt: TGTGCCAGCAGGCTAGCGGGAACGAATGAGCAGTTCTTC
CDR3aa: CASRLAGTNEQFF
abundance: few
d_gene: TRBD2
j_gene: TRBJ2-1
v_gene: TRBV6-2/TRBV6-3

CDR3nt: TGCAGTGCCCACGCGGGACTAGCGGGGGGATCTGGGCAGTTCTTC
CDR3aa: CSAHAGLAGGSGQFF
abundance: -
d_gene: TRBD2
j_gene: TRBJ2-1
v_gene: TRBV20-1

CDR3nt: TGCAGCGTGCAAGACAGGGAAAATGAGCAGTACTTC
CDR3aa: CSVQDRENEQYF
abundance: -
d_gene: TRBD1
j_gene: TRBJ2-5
v_gene: TRBV29-1

CDR3nt: TGTGCCAGCAGTTTATTCGGACCTTTAACCGGGGAGCTGTTTTTT
CDR3aa: CASSLFGPLTGELFF
abundance: -
d_gene: -
j_gene: TRBJ2-2
v_gene: TRBV12-3/TRBV12-4

CDR3nt: TGCAGTGCGAGCCCCGGGTCCCCCTCCTACGAGCAGTACTTC
CDR3aa: CSASPGSPSYEQYF
abundance: -
d_gene: -
j_gene: TRBJ2-7
v_gene: TRBV20-1

CDR3nt: TGTGCCAGCAGCCCGGGACTAGCGGCGACTCGCGAGCAGTTCTTC
CDR3aa: CASSPGLAATREQFF
abundance: -
d_gene: TRBD2
j_gene: TRBJ2-1
v_gene: TRBV7-9

CDR3nt: TGTGCCAGCAGCGACGGACTAGCCGTAGCCTACAATGAGCAGTTCTTC
CDR3aa: CASSDGLAVAYNEQFF
abundance: -
d_gene: TRBD2
j_gene: TRBJ2-1
v_gene: TRBV7-2

CDR3nt: TGCAGTGCTACTCAGGGGTCTGGCGTGTGGGAACTGTTTTTT
CDR3aa: CSATQGSGVWELFF
abundance: few
d_gene: -
j_gene: TRBJ1-4
v_gene: TRBV20-1

CDR3nt: TGTGCCAGCAGTCCCCCGGGACAGCACACAGATACGCAGTATTTT
CDR3aa: CASSPPGQHTDTQYF
abundance: -
d_gene: TRBD1
j_gene: TRBJ2-3
v_gene: TRBV6-2/TRBV6-3

CDR3nt: TGCAGTGCTAGATCTAGCGGGAAGGGCACAGATACGCAGTATTTT
CDR3aa: CSARSSGKGTDTQYF
abundance: -
d_gene: TRBD2
j_gene: TRBJ2-3
v_gene: TRBV20-1

CDR3nt: TGTGCCAGCAGCTTACGCACTAGCGGGATCTCCTATGAGCAGTTCTTC
CDR3aa: CASSLRTSGISYEQFF
abundance: many
d_gene: TRBD2
j_gene: TRBJ2-1
v_gene: TRBV11-1

CDR3nt: TGCAGCGTAGCCCGGGACAGTGGGGGGGATGAGCAGTACTTC
CDR3aa: CSVARDSGGDEQYF
abundance: -
d_gene: -
j_gene: TRBJ2-5
v_gene: TRBV29-1

CDR3nt: TGCGCCAGCAGCGCTCGAGGGTTTAGCTCCTACAATGAGCAGTTCTTC
CDR3aa: CASSARGFSSYNEQFF
abundance: -
d_gene: -
j_gene: TRBJ2-1
v_gene: TRBV4-1

CDR3nt: TGTGCCACCCGTCAAGAGACCCAGTACTTC
CDR3aa: CATRQETQYF
abundance: few
d_gene: -
j_gene: TRBJ2-5
v_gene: TRBV28

CDR3nt: TGTGCCAGCGTCAGCGGACCGACGCAGTATTTT
CDR3aa: CASVSGPTQYF
abundance: once
d_gene: -
j_gene: TRBJ2-3
v_gene: TRBV28

CDR3nt: TGCAGTGTTGGGATGGGGTTAACCTCCTACAATGAGCAGTTCTTC
CDR3aa: CSVGMGLTSYNEQFF
abundance: -
d_gene: -
j_gene: TRBJ2-1
v_gene: TRBV20-1

CDR3nt: TGTGCCAGCAGCATCGCTAGCGGAGGCTTCGGCAATGAGCAGTTCTTC
CDR3aa: CASSIASGGFGNEQFF
abundance: few
d_gene: TRBD2
j_gene: TRBJ2-1
v_gene: TRBV7-2

CDR3nt: TGTGCCAGCAGCTTATCCCAGGGGTCCACTGAAGCTTTCTTT
CDR3aa: CASSLSQGSTEAFF
abundance: -
d_gene: -
j_gene: TRBJ1-1
v_gene: TRBV7-9

CDR3nt: TGCGCCAGCAGCGGTTCCCGTTCCTACGAGCAGTACTTC
CDR3aa: CASSGSRSYEQYF
abundance: few
d_gene: -
j_gene: TRBJ2-7
v_gene: TRBV5-1

CDR3nt: TGCAGTGCTCGCTACACAGGGAGGTATACTGAAGCTTTCTTT
CDR3aa: CSARYTGRYTEAFF
abundance: -
d_gene: -
j_gene: TRBJ1-1
v_gene: TRBV20-1

CDR3nt: TGTGCCAGCAGCCAAGAGAGGGGGGGAAGTAGAACCGGGGAGCTGTTTTTT
CDR3aa: CASSQERGGSRTGELFF
abundance: -
d_gene: -
j_gene: TRBJ2-2
v_gene: TRBV4-2

CDR3nt: TGTGCCAGCAGCTTGGGCAGAAATGCGGCCAAAAACATTCGGTACTTC
CDR3aa: CASSLGRNAAKNIRYF
abundance: -
d_gene: -
j_gene: TRBJ2-4
v_gene: TRBV7-2

CDR3nt: TGCAGTGCTAGATACCTGGGACACCTGAGCTCCTATAATTCACCCCTCCACTTT
CDR3aa: CSARYLGHLSSYNSPLHF
abundance: few
d_gene: -
j_gene: TRBJ1-6
v_gene: TRBV20-1

CDR3nt: TGTGCCAGCAGTGAAGGCCGGATGGGGGGAAACATTCAGTACTTC
CDR3aa: CASSEGRMGGNIQYF
abundance: -
d_gene: -
j_gene: TRBJ2-4
v_gene: TRBV6-1

CDR3nt: TGTGCCAGCAGCTCCGCGGGGGGAGCCTACAATGAGCAGTTCTTC
CDR3aa: CASSSAGGAYNEQFF
abundance: -
d_gene: TRBD2
j_gene: TRBJ2-1
v_gene: TRBV7-6

CDR3nt: TGCGCCAGCAGCTTCGCGGCAGCAACCATCTCTAATTCACCCCTCCACTTT
CDR3aa: CASSFAAATISNSPLHF
abundance: few
d_gene: -
j_gene: TRBJ1-6
v_gene: TRBV5-1

CDR3nt: TGCGCCAGCAGCCATCAGATAGGGGGCCCCTACGAGCAGTACTTC
CDR3aa: CASSHQIGGPYEQYF
abundance: -
d_gene: TRBD1
j_gene: TRBJ2-7
v_gene: TRBV4-1

CDR3nt: TGTGCCAGCAGCTTGACAGGGGGCGGGCTTAGGGCAGAGACCCAGTACTTC
CDR3aa: CASSLTGGGLRAETQYF
abundance: -
d_gene: TRBD1
j_gene: TRBJ2-5
v_gene: TRBV12-3/TRBV12-4

CDR3nt: TGCGCCAGCAGCGCAGGACTAGCGGGAGCATACAATGAGCAGTTCTTC
CDR3aa: CASSAGLAGAYNEQFF
abundance: few
d_gene: TRBD2
j_gene: TRBJ2-1
v_gene: TRBV5-1

CDR3nt: TGCAGTGCTAGGTGGAGCGGATTCCCATCACCCCTCCACTTT
CDR3aa: CSARWSGFPSPLHF
abundance: -
d_gene: -
j_gene: TRBJ1-6
v_gene: TRBV20-1

CDR3nt: TGTGCCAGCAGTAACCTAGGGGGAGATACGCAGTATTTT
CDR3aa: CASSNLGGDTQYF
abundance: -
d_gene: -
j_gene: TRBJ2-3
v_gene: TRBV12-3/TRBV12-4

CDR3nt: TGCAGCGTTGATGGGGTCTGGAATGGCTACACCTTC
CDR3aa: CSVDGVWNGYTF
abundance: -
d_gene: -
j_gene: TRBJ1-2
v_gene: TRBV29-1

CDR3nt: TGCGCCAGCAGCCTTCGTCGGACAGGGGATTCCTACGAGCAGTACTTC
CDR3aa: CASSLRRTGDSYEQYF
abundance: -
d_gene: TRBD1
j_gene: TRBJ2-7
v_gene: TRBV4-1

CDR3nt: TGCGCCAGCAGCTTAGAACTTTCGCGCGGGACCTCCTACAATGAGCAGTTCTTC
CDR3aa: CASSLELSRGTSYNEQFF
abundance: once
d_gene: -
j_gene: TRBJ2-1
v_gene: TRBV7-8

CDR3nt: TGTGCCAGCAGCATGCCTTCGGCAGCAAATGGCTACACCTTC
CDR3aa: CASSMPSAANGYTF
abundance: few
d_gene: -
j_gene: TRBJ1-2
v_gene: TRBV7-9